This T cell receptor (beta chain) was captured in a study of early T cells in non-severe SARS-CoV-2 infection. Study at large: Bulk RNA taken from unsorted whole blood was sequenced, leaving chains unpaired. Findings of the study overall: Reliance on VDJdb matching favored anti-spike CD8 responses; private and CD4 specificities were missed.

This CDR3 region has 14 residues. The V and J ends lost 6 bases and 7 bases respectively, with 13 bases between them. Germline lookup yields CDR1 MNHEY and CDR2 SVGAGI. Each cDNA molecule carried a unique molecular identifier. TCRdb called the 5' RACE reads again in MiXCR, with one record for every CDR3 protein. The sample carries over 50,000 distinct CDR3 sequences, 10% to 15% recorded once. This clonotype showed up many times. No antigen is known for it. J is TRBJ1-6 and V is TRBV6-5; D unclear. The specimen was whole blood. The clonotype originates from an adult who was a healthcare worker with PCR-confirmed SARS-CoV-2 infection or an uninfected control (not recorded which). The CDR3 sequence: CASSLRIGNSPLHF. DNA of the CDR3: TGTGCCAGCAGCCTCAGGATCGGCAATTCACCCCTCCACTTT.